This T cell receptor (beta chain) is drawn from a study of CD4 T cells in relation to SARS-CoV-2 and coronaviruses. About the research overall: The negative reference was HIV-1 Nef peptide pool or peptide-free culture.

TCRdb's copy holds only in-frame clones and misses some; the assay was immunoSEQ multiplex PCR. The table records 26,000 or so clones, about three quarters of them present only once. Before the COVID-19 pandemic, during about 2010-2018, CD4+ T cells were taken from unexposed donors. CD4+ T cells were isolated from the cells after around eleven days of culture. As cell numbers allowed, unexposed-donor CD4+ T cells faced SARS-CoV-2 S/N and four cold-coronavirus spikes. This CDR3 spans 12 amino acids. V was clipped by 1 base and J by 7 bases, with 7 bases between them. Germline CDR1 reads LGHDT; CDR2 reads YNNKEL (reference sequence). With respect to this clone: No antigen is known for it.

The sequenced material came from CD4+ T cells from PBMCs, cultured in vitro. The chain uses TRBV3-1 (or the pseudogene TRBV3-2) and TRBJ1-1; D remains unclear. The receptor was isolated from a human donor in good health. As DNA, the CDR3 is TGTGCCAGCAGCCAAGGACCCTATGAAGCTTTCTTT. The encoded protein is CASSQGPYEAFF.